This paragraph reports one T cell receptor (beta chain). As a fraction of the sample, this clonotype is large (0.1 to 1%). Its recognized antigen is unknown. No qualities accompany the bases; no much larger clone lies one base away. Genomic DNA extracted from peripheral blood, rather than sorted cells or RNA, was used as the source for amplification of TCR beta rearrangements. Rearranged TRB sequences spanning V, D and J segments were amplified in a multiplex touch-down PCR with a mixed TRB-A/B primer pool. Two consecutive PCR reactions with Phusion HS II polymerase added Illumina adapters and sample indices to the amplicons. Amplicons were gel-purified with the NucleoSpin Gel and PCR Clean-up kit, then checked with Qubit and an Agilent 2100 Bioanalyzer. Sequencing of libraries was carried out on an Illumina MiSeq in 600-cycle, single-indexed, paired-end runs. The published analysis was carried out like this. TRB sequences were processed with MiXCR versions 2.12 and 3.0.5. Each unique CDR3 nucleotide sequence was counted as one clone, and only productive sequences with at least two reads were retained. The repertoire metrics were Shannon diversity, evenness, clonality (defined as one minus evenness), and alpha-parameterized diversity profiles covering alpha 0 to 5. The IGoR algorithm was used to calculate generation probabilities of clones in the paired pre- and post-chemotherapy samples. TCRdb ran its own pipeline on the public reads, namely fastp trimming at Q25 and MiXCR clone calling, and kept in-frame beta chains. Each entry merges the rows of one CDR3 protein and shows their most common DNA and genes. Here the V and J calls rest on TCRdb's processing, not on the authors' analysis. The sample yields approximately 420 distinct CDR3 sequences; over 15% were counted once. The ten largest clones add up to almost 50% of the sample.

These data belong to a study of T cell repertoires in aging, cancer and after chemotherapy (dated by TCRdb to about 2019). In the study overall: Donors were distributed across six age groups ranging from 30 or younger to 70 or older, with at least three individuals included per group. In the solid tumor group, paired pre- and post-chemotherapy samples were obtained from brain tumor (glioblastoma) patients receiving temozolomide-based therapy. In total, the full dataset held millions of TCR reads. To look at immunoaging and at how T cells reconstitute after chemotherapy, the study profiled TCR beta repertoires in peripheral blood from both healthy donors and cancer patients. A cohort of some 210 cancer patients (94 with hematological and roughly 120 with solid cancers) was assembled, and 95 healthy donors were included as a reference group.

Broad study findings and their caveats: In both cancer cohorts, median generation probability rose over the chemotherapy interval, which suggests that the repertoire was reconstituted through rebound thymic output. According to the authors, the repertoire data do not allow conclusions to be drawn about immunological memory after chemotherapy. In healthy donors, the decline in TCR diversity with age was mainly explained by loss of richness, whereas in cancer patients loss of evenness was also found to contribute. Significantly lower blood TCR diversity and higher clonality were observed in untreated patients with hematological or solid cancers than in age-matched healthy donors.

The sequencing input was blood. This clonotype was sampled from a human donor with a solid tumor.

DNA sequence: TGTGCCAGCAGTTTCGGGGGAACCTACGAGCAGTACTTC. Its coded protein is CASSFGGTYEQYF. The chain employs TRBV27 and TRBJ2-7, with TRBD2 as a weak D call on 6 bases. Per the germline V gene (reference sequence), MNHEY is the CDR1 and SMNVEV is the CDR2. The trim is 3 bases for V and 2 bases for J, with a gap of 8 bases between the germline ends. Taken from cysteine to phenylalanine, the CDR3 has 13 residues. The sequence is cut down to CDR3 DNA, 39 bases in frame from base 1.